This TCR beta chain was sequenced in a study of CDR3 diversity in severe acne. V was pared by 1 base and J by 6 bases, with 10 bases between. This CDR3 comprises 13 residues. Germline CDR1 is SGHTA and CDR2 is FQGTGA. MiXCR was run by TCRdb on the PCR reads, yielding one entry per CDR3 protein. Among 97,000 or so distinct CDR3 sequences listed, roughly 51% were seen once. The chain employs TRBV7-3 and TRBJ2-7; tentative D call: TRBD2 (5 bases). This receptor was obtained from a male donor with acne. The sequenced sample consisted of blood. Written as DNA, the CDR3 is TGTGCCAGCAGCTTAAGTTCGGGGAGCGAGCAGTACTTC. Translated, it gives CASSLSSGSEQYF.